This T cell receptor beta chain was captured by sequencing in a study of T cell responses to AZD1222 COVID-19 vaccine. Sequenced by immunoSEQ multiplex PCR; TCRdb stores in-frame clones only, minus some. Here the sample spans some 110,000 clones, roughly 93% being singletons. This clone turned up a few times. Its antigen is undetermined. Germline V lookup: CDR1 MNHEY, CDR2 SMNVEV (reference sequence). Trimming removed 8 bases from V and 8 bases from J; junction bases left unmatched: 11. This CDR3 contains 14 residues. Whole-study results and caveats: In the spike-specific TCR repertoire, nearly half reportedly target unmutated variant regions. Without day 14 samples, only post-peak T cell repertoires were studied. With two AZD1222 doses given, Spike-specific TCR breadth and depth both rose.

The TCR sequence derives from an adult in good health. The chain has TRBV27 and TRBJ1-4; TRBD1 matches at 7 bases. Sequencing was performed on peripheral blood, taken on day 0 of AZD1222 vaccination. The CDR3 protein is CASQKQGHGEKLFF. CDR3 DNA: TGTGCCAGCCAAAAACAGGGGCATGGAGAAAAACTGTTTTTT.